This T cell receptor (beta chain) was observed in a study of glioma-infiltrating T cells after dendritic cell vaccination (dated by TCRdb to about 2016). With regard to the full study: The cohort included roughly 15 glioblastoma patients drawn from Phase I and II dendritic cell vaccination trials, of whom 9 were newly diagnosed and 6 had recurrent disease. Autologous tumor lysate-pulsed dendritic cell vaccination was administered to the patients between about 2003 and 2012. The vaccine consisted of monocyte-derived dendritic cells cultured approximately seven days with IL-4 and GM-CSF, then pulsed overnight with autologous tumor lysate. Patients received three intradermal dendritic cell vaccine injections at biweekly intervals in the arm below the axilla. Tumor-infiltrating lymphocyte content was quantified and tumor and blood repertoires were compared in dendritic cell-vaccinated glioblastoma patients by deep sequencing of TCR beta CDR3 regions. Survival after dendritic cell vaccination was correlated with TCR sequencing metrics, including TIL content and tumor-blood repertoire overlap. The paper as a whole reports these results and caveats: After dendritic cell vaccination, a higher estimated pretreatment TIL content predicted longer time to progression and longer overall survival. The cohort was small and heterogeneous, few patients had complete blood and tumor sets, and even fewer had initial-recurrent tumor pairs. No direct relationship between TCR clonality and survival was found, suggesting that a diverse polyclonal response may matter. The TCR overlap response model with three groups was called speculative and said to need prospective validation.

Spanning cysteine to phenylalanine, the CDR3 consists of 16 amino acids. Only the CDR3 part of the read is kept: 48 bases, read in frame from the first base. Reading the germline V gene gives CDR1 SGHRS and CDR2 YFSETQ. The germline V end is reduced by 4 bases and the J end by 5 bases; junction bases left unmatched: 12. Concerning this clone itself: Its antigen specificity is not known. There are no base qualities to consult, and no much larger clone falls within one base.

Patients were selected on the basis of adequate residual fresh-frozen tumor tissue and more than two years of available survival data. An isocitrate dehydrogenase mutation was not carried by any of the glioblastoma patients, although molecular status was otherwise variable. PBMC collection took place before vaccination, two weeks after the third vaccination, and at tumor progression if progression occurred. The Qiagen DNeasy Blood extraction Kit was used to extract genomic DNA. TCRB CDR3 regions were amplified from 2 to 2.5 ug genomic DNA, or all available DNA if less, using the immunoSEQ assay. The multiplex PCR relied on 60 forward primers for TCR V beta segments and 13 reverse primers for J beta segments. To estimate the number of reads per starting template, synthetic control templates were added to each sample at limiting dilution. The Illumina HiSeq System generated sequencing reads of 87 bp. The original pipeline was this. PCR and sequencing errors were removed by a nearest neighbor algorithm that merged closely related sequences. TCR overlap was defined as the percentage of unique tumor TCR beta sequences that were also present in the same patient's peripheral blood. TCRdb holds this immuneACCESS table with in-frame rearrangements only. Some clones are missing; in checked studies, unresolved V genes explain under half, and the rest has no known cause. For V, J and clone size, that table is used; D and trimming come from the DNA. The table for this sample lists tens of thousands of clones; 82% of them were counted only once. The ten most abundant clones make up around 1.9% of the sample.

Here the sequenced sample was blood, taken before dendritic cell vaccination. The origin of this receptor is a human donor with glioblastoma. Here the chain combines TRBV5-1 and TRBJ1-1; 9 bases in between match TRBD1. The nucleotide sequence is TGCGCCAGCAGCGAGGGACAGGGAGTCTCTTCGACTGAAGCTTTCTTT. This is translated as CASSEGQGVSSTEAFF. Joined to the reference TRBV5-1 and TRBJ1-1 proteins, this CDR3 gives the full variable domain: KAGVTQTPRYLIKTRGQQVTLSCSPISGHRSVSWYQQTPGQGLQFLFEYFSETQRNKGNFPGRFSGRQFSNSRSEMNVSTLELGDSALYLCASSEGQGVSSTEAFFGQGTRLTVV.